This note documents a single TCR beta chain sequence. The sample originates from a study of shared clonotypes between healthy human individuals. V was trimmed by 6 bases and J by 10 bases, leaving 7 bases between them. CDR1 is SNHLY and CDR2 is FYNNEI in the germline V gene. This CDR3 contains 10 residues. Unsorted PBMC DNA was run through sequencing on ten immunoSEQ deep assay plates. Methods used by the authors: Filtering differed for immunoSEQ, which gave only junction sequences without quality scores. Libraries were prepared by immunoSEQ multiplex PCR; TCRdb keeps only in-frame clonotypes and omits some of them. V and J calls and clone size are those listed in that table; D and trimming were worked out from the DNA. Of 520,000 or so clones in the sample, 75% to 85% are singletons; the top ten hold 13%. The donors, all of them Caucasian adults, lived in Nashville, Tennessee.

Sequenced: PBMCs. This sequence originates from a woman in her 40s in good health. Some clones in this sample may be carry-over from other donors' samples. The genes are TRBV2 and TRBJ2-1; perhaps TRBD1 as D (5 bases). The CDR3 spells CASSTGEQFF. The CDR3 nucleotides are TGTGCCAGCAGCACAGGCGAGCAGTTCTTC.